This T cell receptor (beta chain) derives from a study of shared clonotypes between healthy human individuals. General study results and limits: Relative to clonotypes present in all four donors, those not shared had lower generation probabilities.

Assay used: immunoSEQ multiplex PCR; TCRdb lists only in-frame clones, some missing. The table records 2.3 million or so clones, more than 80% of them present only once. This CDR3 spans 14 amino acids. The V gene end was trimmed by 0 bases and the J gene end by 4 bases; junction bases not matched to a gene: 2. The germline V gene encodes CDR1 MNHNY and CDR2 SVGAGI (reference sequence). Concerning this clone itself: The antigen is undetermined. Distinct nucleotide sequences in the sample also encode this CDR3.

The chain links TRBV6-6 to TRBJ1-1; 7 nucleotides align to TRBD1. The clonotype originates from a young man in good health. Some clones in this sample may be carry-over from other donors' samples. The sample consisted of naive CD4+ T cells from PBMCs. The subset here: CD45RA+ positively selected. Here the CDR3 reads CASSYSTGSTEAFF. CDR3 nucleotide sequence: TGTGCCAGCAGTTACTCGACAGGGAGCACTGAAGCTTTCTTT.